This TCR beta chain was documented in a study of CD8 T cells in Susac syndrome (dated by TCRdb to 2018 to 2020). General notes on the study: The study used repertoire sequencing to test whether antigen drove CD8+ T cell activation and differentiation in Susac syndrome. General study outcomes and caveats: The number of individuals in the TCR sequencing and HLA analysis was acknowledged as relatively small.

The germline V gene (reference sequence) yields LGHDT for CDR1 and YNNKEL for CDR2. Taken from cysteine to phenylalanine, the CDR3 has 18 residues. CDR3 DNA only is kept here, 54 bases in frame from base 1. Compared with germline, V lacks 2 bases and J lacks 2 bases; bases without a gene match: 8. Remarks on this clonotype: What this receptor recognizes is not known. Within one base of it there is no much larger clone, and no base qualities were kept.

RNA was extracted using the RNeasy kit, and roughly 0.45 to 1 microgram was reverse transcribed with random hexamers. The immunoSEQ multiplex PCR assay, which covers 54 Vbeta and 13 Jbeta segments, was used to amplify TCR beta CDR3 regions. PCR amplification bias was corrected using a synthetic template baseline for primer optimization and computational correction. In the original analysis: Only productive sequences were kept, with reads annotated to V, D and J genes according to IMGT and analyzed in immunoSEQ Analyzer. Clonality was calculated as one minus the Shannon entropy normalized by log2 of the number of productive unique sequences. For each patient and control, public and private clones were evaluated within the 100 most prevalent clones. Clones were defined as Susac-specific if absent from the healthy and MS cohorts, from around 1,100 published viral clones and from other ImmuneACCESS disease sequences. TCRdb trimmed the raw reads at Q25, called clones with MiXCR and kept productive beta chains. Each entry is one CDR3 protein sequence, shown with its most common DNA and genes. TCRdb, rather than the study authors, made the V and J calls. The sample table holds approximately 150,000 distinct CDR3 sequences, of which 85% to 95% were seen once. Of the sample, over 0.08% falls within the top ten clones.

Peripheral blood CD8+ and CD4+ T cells from healthy donors, Susac syndrome patients and multiple sclerosis patients were profiled using high-throughput TCR beta sequencing. Multiple sclerosis controls were treatment-naive patients with stable or active relapsing-remitting disease fulfilling revised McDonald criteria. CD8+ TEMRA cells were enriched by FACS, while bulk CD8+ and CD4+ T cells were purified by magnetic negative isolation. Blood was drawn into EDTA tubes, processed within 24 hours, and PBMCs were isolated by density gradient centrifugation. PBMCs intended for TCR sequencing were cryopreserved in liquid nitrogen and were subsequently thawed in a 37 degrees C water bath. A purity of at least 90% was achieved for sorted or isolated CD4+, CD8+ and CD8+ TEMRA cells.

The source of this sequence is a human donor with multiple sclerosis. The sample comprised CD4+ T cells from PBMCs. The sequence is built from TRBV3-1 and TRBJ2-1, and 11 junctional nucleotides match TRBD2. In nucleotides, the sequence is TGTGCCAGCAGCCAACTGGGTAGTAGCGGGGGGGCCTACAATGAGCAGTTCTTC. It specifies CASSQLGSSGGAYNEQFF.